These T cell receptor beta chains were read from a single sample in a study of shared clonotypes between healthy human individuals. Data came from immunoSEQ multiplex PCR; TCRdb stores just in-frame clones and leaves some out. The table has around 500,000 clones, approximately 84% seen once. Sequencing input: PBMCs. The receptors stem from a woman aged 40 to 49 in good health. Some clones in this sample may be carry-over from other donors' samples. CDR3s include the opening cysteine and the closing phenylalanine or tryptophan. The D gene is left open where the match is weak. Not all rows give a size; the values are once, few, many and, for expanded clones, a class.

j_gene	v_gene	d_gene	abundance	CDR3nt	CDR3aa
TRBJ1-3	TRBV29-1	-	-	TGCAGCGTTGCGGGCGGGGACTCTGGAAACACCATATATTTT	CSVAGGDSGNTIYF
TRBJ2-7	TRBV4-1	-	-	TGCGCCAGCAGCCTACAACAGGGCGGCGAGCAGTACTTC	CASSLQQGGEQYF
TRBJ1-1	TRBV19	-	-	TGTGCCAGTAGTATAGCCAGAGGCATGAACACTGAAGCTTTCTTT	CASSIARGMNTEAFF
TRBJ2-3	TRBV6-5	-	-	TGTGCCAGCAGTTACTCGAAGGAGTTTACGCAGTATTTT	CASSYSKEFTQYF
TRBJ2-1	TRBV29-1	-	few	TGCAGCGTCAAAGGCCAGGGGTCTGAGCAGTTCTTC	CSVKGQGSEQFF
TRBJ1-1	TRBV5-1	-	-	TGCGCCAGCAGCTTGGAAGGTGCGGGCCCGAACACTGAAGCTTTCTTT	CASSLEGAGPNTEAFF
TRBJ1-1	TRBV5-1	TRBD1	-	TGCGCCAGCAGGTGGACAGGGGCCCAGAACACTGAAGCTTTCTTT	CASRWTGAQNTEAFF
TRBJ2-7	TRBV28	-	-	TGTGCCACTATGCTCCGGGGACCCTCCTACGAGCAGTACTTC	CATMLRGPSYEQYF
TRBJ2-2	TRBV6-1	TRBD1	once	TGTGCCAGCAACTTGGGACAGTCCGGGGAGCTGTTTTTT	CASNLGQSGELFF
TRBJ2-5	TRBV9	-	-	TGTGCCAGCAGCGTAGGCAGGTTTAAAGAGACCCAGTACTTC	CASSVGRFKETQYF
TRBJ1-5	TRBV2	-	-	TGTGCCAGCAGTGAGTCCGGGTATAGCAATCAGCCCCAGCATTTT	CASSESGYSNQPQHF
TRBJ2-7	TRBV29-1	TRBD1	-	TGCAGCGTTGAAAGGCCGACAGGGAACCCGTACGAGCAGTACTTC	CSVERPTGNPYEQYF
TRBJ2-1	TRBV6-4	TRBD2	-	TGTGCCAGCAGCGGCACTAGCGAGTCCTACAATGAGCAGTTCTTC	CASSGTSESYNEQFF
TRBJ2-7	TRBV19	TRBD1	few	TGTGCCAGTAGCGGGACAGGGGGCGCCTACGAGCAGTACTTC	CASSGTGGAYEQYF
TRBJ1-5	TRBV18	-	few	TGTGCCAGCTCACCACCCGGTCGGACTAATCAGCCCCAGCATTTT	CASSPPGRTNQPQHF
TRBJ2-6	TRBV6-5	-	once	TGTGCCAGCAGTTACTCCGGAAACTCTGGGGCCAACGTCCTGACTTTC	CASSYSGNSGANVLTF
TRBJ2-3	TRBV7-3	-	-	TGTGCCAGCAGCTTAGTAGGGGCAGATACGCAGTATTTT	CASSLVGADTQYF
TRBJ2-7	TRBV5-1	TRBD1	-	TGCGCCAGCAGCTGGGACAGGGGGTTGTACGAGCAGTACTTC	CASSWDRGLYEQYF
TRBJ1-5	TRBV7-6	-	-	TGTGCCAGCAGCTTAGCGCGGTTCCCGACTAGCAATCAGCCCCAGCATTTT	CASSLARFPTSNQPQHF
TRBJ1-4	TRBV7-7	-	-	TGTGCTAGCAGCCAAGCAACTAATGAAAAACTGTTTTTT	CASSQATNEKLFF
TRBJ1-4	TRBV5-4	TRBD1	-	TGTGCCAGCAGCGCAGACAGGGGGCTTGGTGAAAAACTGTTTTTT	CASSADRGLGEKLFF
TRBJ2-1	TRBV7-9	-	-	TGTGCCAGCAGCCTACAGCTGAGCGGGCAGTTCTTC	CASSLQLSGQFF
TRBJ1-1	TRBV6-5	-	-	TGTGCCAGCAGTTACCAGACAGGTGAAGCTTTCTTT	CASSYQTGEAFF